Below are 4 T cell receptor beta chains sequenced from a single sample in a study of blood T cell repertoires in COVID-19. Sequencing was performed with immunoSEQ multiplex PCR; in TCRdb, only in-frame clones are kept and a portion is missing. Here the sample spans almost 100,000 clones, about nine tenths being singletons. The material sequenced was peripheral blood. Source of these receptors: a middle-aged man with acute or convalescent COVID-19.

J is TRBJ2-7 and V is TRBV7-6; 7 bases line up with TRBD1. Germline-derived CDR1 and CDR2 are SGHVS and FNYEAQ. With V trimmed by 1 base and J by 1 base, 7 bases remained unmatched. The CDR3 runs 16 residues. Here the CDR3 reads CASSLGNRGASYEQYF. The CDR3, as DNA: TGTGCCAGCAGCTTAGGGAACAGGGGCGCGTCCTACGAGCAGTACTTC.

The rearrangement uses TRBV5-1 and TRBJ1-1, with 9 bases lining up with TRBD1. The V and J ends lost 4 bases and 5 bases, in that order; junction bases with no gene match: 9. The CDR3 runs 15 residues. Germline V gene sequence: CDR1 SGHRS, CDR2 YFSETQ. The CDR3 protein is CASSVDRGKATEAFF. As DNA, the CDR3 is TGCGCCAGCAGCGTAGACAGGGGGAAGGCGACTGAAGCTTTCTTT.

The V gene is TRBV10-1, the J gene TRBJ2-3, with D maybe TRBD2 (5 bases). This CDR3 contains 19 residues. V lost 2 bases, J lost 4 bases, and 25 bases lay in between. Germline values: CDR1 WNHNN, CDR2 SYGVQD (reference sequence). The CDR3 reads CASSEGPTAGLGVADTQYF. The CDR3 nucleotides read TGCGCCAGCAGTGAGGGTCCCACGGCGGGCCTCGGAGTGGCAGATACGCAGTATTTT.

The chain carries TRBV5-1 and TRBJ1-3; the D is unclear. Trimming removed 3 bases at V and 8 bases at J, with 18 bases between. The CDR3 runs to 15 residues. CDR1 is SGHRS, CDR2 YFSETQ, per germline. Here the CDR3 reads CASSSSGSMGDTIYF. Here the CDR3 DNA reads TGCGCCAGCAGCTCATCGGGATCCATGGGCGACACCATATATTTT.